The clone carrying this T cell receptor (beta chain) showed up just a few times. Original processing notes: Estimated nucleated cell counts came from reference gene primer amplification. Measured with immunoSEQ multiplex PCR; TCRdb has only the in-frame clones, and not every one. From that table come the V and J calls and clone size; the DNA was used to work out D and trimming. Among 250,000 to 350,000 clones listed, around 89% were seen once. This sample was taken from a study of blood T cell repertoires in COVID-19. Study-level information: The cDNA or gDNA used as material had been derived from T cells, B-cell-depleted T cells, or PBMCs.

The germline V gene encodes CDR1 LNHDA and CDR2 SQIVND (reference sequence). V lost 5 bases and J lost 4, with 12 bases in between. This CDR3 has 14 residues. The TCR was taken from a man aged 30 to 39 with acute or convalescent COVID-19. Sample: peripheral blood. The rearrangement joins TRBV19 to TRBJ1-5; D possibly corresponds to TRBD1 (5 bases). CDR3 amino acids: CASSVQGENQPQHF. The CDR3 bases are TGTGCCAGTAGTGTCCAGGGCGAGAATCAGCCCCAGCATTTT.